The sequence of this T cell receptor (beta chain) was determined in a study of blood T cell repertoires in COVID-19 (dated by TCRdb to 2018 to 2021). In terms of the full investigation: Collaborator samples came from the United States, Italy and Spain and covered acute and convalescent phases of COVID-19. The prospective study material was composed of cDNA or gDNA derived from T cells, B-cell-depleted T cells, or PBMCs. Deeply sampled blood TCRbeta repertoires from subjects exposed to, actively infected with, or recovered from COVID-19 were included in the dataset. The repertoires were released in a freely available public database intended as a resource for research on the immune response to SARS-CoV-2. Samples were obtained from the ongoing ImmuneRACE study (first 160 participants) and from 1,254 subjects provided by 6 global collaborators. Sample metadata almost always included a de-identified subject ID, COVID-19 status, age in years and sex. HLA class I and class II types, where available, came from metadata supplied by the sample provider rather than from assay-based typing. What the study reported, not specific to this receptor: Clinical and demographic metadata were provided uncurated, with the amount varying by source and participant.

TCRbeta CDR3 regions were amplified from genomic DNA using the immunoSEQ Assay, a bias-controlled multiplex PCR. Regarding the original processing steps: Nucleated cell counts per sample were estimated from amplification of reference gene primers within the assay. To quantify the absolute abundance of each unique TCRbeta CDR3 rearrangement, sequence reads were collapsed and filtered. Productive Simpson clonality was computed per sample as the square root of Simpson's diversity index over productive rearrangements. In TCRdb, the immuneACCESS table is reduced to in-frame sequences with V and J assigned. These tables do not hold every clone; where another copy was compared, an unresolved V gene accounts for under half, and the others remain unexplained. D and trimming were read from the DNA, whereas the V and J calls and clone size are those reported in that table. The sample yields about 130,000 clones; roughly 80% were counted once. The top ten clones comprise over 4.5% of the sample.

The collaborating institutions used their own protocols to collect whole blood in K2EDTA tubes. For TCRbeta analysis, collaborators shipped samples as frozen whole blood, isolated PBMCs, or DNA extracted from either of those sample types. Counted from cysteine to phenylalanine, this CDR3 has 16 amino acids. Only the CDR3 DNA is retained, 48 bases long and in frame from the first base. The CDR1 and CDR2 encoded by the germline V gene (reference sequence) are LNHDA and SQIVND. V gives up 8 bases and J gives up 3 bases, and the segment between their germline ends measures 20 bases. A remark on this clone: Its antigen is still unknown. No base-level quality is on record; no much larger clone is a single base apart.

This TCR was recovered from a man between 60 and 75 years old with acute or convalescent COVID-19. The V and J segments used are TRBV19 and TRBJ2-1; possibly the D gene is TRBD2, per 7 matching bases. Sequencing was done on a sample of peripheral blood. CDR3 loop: CASGGGETSFYNEQFF. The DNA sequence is TGTGCCAGTGGAGGGGGGGAGACTAGCTTCTACAATGAGCAGTTCTTC.